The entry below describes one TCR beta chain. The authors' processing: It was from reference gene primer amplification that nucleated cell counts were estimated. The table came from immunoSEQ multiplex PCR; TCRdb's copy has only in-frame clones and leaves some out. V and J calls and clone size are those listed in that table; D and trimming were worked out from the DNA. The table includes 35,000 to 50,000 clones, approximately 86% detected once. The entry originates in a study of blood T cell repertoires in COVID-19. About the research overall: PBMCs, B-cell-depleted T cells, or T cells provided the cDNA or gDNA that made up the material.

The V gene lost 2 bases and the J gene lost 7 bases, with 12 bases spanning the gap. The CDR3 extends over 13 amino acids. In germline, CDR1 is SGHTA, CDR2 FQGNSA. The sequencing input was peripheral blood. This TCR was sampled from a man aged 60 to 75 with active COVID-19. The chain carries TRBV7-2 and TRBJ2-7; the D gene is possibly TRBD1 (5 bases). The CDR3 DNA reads TGTGCCAGCAGCTTAAGTGACAGTTTAGAGCAGTACTTC. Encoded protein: CASSLSDSLEQYF. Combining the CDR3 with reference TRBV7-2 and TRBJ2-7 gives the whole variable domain GAGVSQSPSNKVTEKGKDVELRCDPISGHTALYWYRQSLGQGLEFLIYFQGNSAPDKSGLPSDRFSAERTGGSVSTLTIQRTQQEDSAVYLCASSLSDSLEQYFGPGTRLTVT.